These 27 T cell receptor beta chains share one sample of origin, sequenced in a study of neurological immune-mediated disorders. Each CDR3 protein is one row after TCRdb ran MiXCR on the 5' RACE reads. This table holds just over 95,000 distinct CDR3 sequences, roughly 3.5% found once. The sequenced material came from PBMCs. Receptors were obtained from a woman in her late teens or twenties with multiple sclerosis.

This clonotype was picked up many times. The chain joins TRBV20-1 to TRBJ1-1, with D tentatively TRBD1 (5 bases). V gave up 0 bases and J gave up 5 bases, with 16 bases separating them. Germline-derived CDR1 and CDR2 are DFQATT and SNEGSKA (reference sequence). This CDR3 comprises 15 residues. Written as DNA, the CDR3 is TGCAGTGCTAGAGATTATTTGCAGGGCGGGACTGAAGCTTTCTTT. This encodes CSARDYLQGGTEAFF.

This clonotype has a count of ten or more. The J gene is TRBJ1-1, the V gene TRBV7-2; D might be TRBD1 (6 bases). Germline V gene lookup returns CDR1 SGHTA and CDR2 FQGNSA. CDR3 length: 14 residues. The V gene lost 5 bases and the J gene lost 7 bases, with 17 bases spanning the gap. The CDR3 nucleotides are TGTGCCAGCAGCCCTCCCGGGGGCTACAGTGAAGCTTTCTTT. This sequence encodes CASSPPGGYSEAFF. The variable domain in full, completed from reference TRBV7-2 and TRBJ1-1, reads GAGVSQSPSNKVTEKGKDVELRCDPISGHTALYWYRQSLGQGLEFLIYFQGNSAPDKSGLPSDRFSAERTGGSVSTLTIQRTQQEDSAVYLCASSPPGGYSEAFFGQGTRLTVV.

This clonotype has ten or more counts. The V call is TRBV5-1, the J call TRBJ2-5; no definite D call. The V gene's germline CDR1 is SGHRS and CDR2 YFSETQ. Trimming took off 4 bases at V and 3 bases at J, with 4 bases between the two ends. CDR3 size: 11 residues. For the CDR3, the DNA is TGCGCCAGCAGCAAGGAAGAGACCCAGTACTTC. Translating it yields CASSKEETQYF.

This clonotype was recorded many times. Here the CDR3 reads CASSTRLGGSSYNEQFF. CDR3 coding DNA: TGTGCCAGCAGCACCCGCCTTGGCGGGAGCTCCTACAATGAGCAGTTCTTC. The genes are TRBV7-2 and TRBJ2-1, with 7 nucleotides matching TRBD2. Germline lookup yields CDR1 SGHTA and CDR2 FQGNSA. J lost 0 bases, V lost 5 bases, and 10 bases had no gene match. This CDR3 is 17 amino acids long.

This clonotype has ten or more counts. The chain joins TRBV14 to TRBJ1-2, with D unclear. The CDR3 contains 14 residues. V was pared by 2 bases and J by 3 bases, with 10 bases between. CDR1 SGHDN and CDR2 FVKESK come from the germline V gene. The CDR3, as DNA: TGTGCCAGCAGCCAAACAAGGGTACACTATGGCTACACCTTC. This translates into CASSQTRVHYGYTF.

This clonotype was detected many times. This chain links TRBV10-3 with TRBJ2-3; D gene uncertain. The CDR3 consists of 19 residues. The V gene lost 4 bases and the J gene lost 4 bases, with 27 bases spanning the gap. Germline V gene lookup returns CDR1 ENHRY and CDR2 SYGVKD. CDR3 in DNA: TGTGCCATCAGTGCGGTGGGGTTATTTAACCCCCGGCCCGCAGATACGCAGTATTTT. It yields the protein CAISAVGLFNPRPADTQYF.

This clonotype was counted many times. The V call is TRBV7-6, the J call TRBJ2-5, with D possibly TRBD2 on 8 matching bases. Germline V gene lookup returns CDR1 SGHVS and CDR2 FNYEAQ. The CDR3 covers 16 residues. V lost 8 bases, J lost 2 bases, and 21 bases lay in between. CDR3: CASGAGGQSLQETQYF. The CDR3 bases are TGTGCCAGCGGGGCGGGGGGACAGAGTTTACAAGAGACCCAGTACTTC.

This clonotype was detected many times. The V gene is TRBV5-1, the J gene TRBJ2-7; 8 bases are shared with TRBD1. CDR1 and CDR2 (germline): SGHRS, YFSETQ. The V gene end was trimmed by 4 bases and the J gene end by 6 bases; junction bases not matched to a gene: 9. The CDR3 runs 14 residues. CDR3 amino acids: CASSPSTGVGEQYF. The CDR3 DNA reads TGCGCCAGCAGCCCCTCGACAGGGGTCGGCGAGCAGTACTTC.

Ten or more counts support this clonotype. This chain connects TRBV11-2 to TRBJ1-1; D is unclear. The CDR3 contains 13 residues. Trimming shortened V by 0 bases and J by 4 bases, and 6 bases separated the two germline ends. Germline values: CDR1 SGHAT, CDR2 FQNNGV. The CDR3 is CASSLDLTTEAFF. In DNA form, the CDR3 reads TGTGCCAGCAGCTTAGATCTGACCACTGAAGCTTTCTTT. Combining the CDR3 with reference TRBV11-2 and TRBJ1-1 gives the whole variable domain EAGVAQSPRYKIIEKRQSVAFWCNPISGHATLYWYQQILGQGPKLLIQFQNNGVVDDSQLPKDRFSAERLKGVDSTLKIQPAKLEDSAVYLCASSLDLTTEAFFGQGTRLTVV.

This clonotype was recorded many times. The CDR3 loop reads CASSYGNVYGYTF. The CDR3 DNA reads TGTGCCAGCAGTTATGGGAATGTCTATGGCTACACCTTC. The J gene is TRBJ1-2, the V gene TRBV6-2 or TRBV6-3; unclear D gene. Germline V gives CDR1 MNHEY, CDR2 SVGEGT. The ends were cut back, 3 bases at V and 4 bases at J, with 9 bases in the middle. This CDR3 has 13 residues.

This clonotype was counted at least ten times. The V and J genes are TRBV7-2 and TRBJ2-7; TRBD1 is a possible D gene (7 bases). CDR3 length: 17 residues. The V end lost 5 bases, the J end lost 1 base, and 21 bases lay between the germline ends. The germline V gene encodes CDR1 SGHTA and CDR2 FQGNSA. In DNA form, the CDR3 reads TGTGCCAGCAGCCAAGTTAGGGGGGACAGCTATTCCTACGAGCAGTACTTC. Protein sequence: CASSQVRGDSYSYEQYF. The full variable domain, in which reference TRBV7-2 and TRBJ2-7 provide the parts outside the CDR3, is GAGVSQSPSNKVTEKGKDVELRCDPISGHTALYWYRQSLGQGLEFLIYFQGNSAPDKSGLPSDRFSAERTGGSVSTLTIQRTQQEDSAVYLCASSQVRGDSYSYEQYFGPGTRLTVT.

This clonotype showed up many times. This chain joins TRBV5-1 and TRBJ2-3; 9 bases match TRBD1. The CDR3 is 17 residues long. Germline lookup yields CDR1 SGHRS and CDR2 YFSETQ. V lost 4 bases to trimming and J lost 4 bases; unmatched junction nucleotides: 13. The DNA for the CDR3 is TGCGCCAGCAGCCTATCAACCTACAGGGGGCCTTCAGATACGCAGTATTTT. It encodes CASSLSTYRGPSDTQYF.

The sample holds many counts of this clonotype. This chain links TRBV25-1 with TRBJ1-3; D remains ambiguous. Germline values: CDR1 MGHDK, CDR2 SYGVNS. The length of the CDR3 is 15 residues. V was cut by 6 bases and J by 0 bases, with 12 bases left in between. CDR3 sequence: CASSEGRRSGNTIYF. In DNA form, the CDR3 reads TGTGCCAGCAGCGAGGGCAGGCGCTCTGGAAACACCATATATTTT.

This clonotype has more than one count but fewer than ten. This CDR3 is CASSLALRGSSYNEQFF. In DNA, the CDR3 is TGTGCCAGCAGCTTAGCGTTGCGGGGGTCCTCCTACAATGAGCAGTTCTTC. This rearrangement joins TRBV7-6 to TRBJ2-1; 7 bases match TRBD2. The CDR3 is made up of 17 amino acids. Germline CDR1 is SGHVS and CDR2 is FNYEAQ. With V trimmed by 0 bases and J by 0 bases, 5 bases remained unmatched.

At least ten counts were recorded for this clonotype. The CDR3 nucleotides read TGTGCCAGCAGCCCCGCAATCAAGGCAGGGATCAACCACGAGCAGTACTTC. It encodes CASSPAIKAGINHEQYF. The chain joins TRBV11-2 to TRBJ2-7, with D maybe TRBD1 (5 bases). The V and J ends lost 5 bases and 5 bases respectively, with 25 bases between them. CDR1 and CDR2 (germline): SGHAT, FQNNGV. This CDR3 spans 17 amino acids.

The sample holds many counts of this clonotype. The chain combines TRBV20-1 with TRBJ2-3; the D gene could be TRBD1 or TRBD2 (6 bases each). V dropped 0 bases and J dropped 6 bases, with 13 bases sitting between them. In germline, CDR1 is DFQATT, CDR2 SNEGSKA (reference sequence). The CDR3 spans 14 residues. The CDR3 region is CSARDGGVWDTQYF. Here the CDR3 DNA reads TGCAGTGCTAGAGACGGGGGCGTCTGGGATACGCAGTATTTT.

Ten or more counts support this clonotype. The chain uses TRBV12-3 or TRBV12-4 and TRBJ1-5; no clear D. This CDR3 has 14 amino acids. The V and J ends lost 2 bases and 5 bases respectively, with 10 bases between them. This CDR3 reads CASSLMDPYQPQHF. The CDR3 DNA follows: TGTGCCAGCAGTTTAATGGACCCCTATCAGCCCCAGCATTTT.

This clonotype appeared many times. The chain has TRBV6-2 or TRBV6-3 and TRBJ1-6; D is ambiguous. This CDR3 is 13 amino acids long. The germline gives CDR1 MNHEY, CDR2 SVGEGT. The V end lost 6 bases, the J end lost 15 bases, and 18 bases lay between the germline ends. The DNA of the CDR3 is TGTGCCAGCAGACCGGACCCGATTTATGACCTCCACTTT. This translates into CASRPDPIYDLHF.

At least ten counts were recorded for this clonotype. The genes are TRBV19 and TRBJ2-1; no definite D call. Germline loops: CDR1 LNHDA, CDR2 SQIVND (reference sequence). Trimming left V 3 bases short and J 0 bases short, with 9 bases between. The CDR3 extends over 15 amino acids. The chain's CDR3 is CASSISGFSYNEQFF. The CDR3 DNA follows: TGTGCCAGTAGTATCAGTGGGTTCTCCTACAATGAGCAGTTCTTC. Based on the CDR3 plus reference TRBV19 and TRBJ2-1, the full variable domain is DGGITQSPKYLFRKEGQNVTLSCEQNLNHDAMYWYRQDPGQGLRLIYYSQIVNDFQKGDIAEGYSVSREKKESFPLTVTSAQKNPTAFYLCASSISGFSYNEQFFGPGTRLTVL.

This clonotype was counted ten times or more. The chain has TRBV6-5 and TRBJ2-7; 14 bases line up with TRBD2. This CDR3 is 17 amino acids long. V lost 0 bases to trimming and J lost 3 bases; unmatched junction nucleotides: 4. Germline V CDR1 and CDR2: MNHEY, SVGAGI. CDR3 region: CASSYSWTSGGFYEQYF. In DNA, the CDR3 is TGTGCCAGCAGTTACTCATGGACTAGCGGGGGGTTCTACGAGCAGTACTTC.

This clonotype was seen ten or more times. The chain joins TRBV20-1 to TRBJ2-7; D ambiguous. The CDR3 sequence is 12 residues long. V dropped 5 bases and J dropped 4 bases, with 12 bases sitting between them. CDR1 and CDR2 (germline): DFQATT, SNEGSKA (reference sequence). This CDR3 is CSAGTHLYEQYF. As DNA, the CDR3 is TGCAGTGCTGGTACTCATCTATACGAGCAGTACTTC.

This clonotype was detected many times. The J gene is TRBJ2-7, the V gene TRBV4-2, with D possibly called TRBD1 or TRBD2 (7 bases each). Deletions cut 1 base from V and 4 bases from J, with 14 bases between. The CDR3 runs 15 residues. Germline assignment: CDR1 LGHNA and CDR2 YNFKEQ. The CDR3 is CASSQAGGGVYEQYF. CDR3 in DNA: TGTGCCAGCAGCCAAGCAGGGGGAGGGGTGTACGAGCAGTACTTC.

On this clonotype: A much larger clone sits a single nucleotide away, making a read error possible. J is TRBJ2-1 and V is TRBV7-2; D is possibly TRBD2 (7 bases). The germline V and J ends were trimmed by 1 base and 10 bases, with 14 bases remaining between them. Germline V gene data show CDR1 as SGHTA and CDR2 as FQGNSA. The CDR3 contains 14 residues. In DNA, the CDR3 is TGTGCCAGCAGCTTAGTTGGGGGGGCCCCCGAGCAGTTCTTC. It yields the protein CASSLVGGAPEQFF.

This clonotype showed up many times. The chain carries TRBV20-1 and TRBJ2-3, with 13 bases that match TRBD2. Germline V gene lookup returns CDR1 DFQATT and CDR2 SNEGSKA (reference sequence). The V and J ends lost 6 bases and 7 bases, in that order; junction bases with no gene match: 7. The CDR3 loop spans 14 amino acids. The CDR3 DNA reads TGCAGTGCCCTACGGACTAGCGGGAGCTATACGCAGTATTTT. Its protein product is CSALRTSGSYTQYF.

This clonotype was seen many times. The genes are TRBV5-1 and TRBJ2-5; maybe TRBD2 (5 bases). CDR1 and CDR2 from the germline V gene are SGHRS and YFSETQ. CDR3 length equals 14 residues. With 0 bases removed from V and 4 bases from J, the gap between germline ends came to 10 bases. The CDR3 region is CASSLEGGGETQYF. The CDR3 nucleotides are TGCGCCAGCAGCTTGGAGGGTGGAGGAGAGACCCAGTACTTC. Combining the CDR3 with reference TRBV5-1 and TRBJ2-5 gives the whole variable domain KAGVTQTPRYLIKTRGQQVTLSCSPISGHRSVSWYQQTPGQGLQFLFEYFSETQRNKGNFPGRFSGRQFSNSRSEMNVSTLELGDSALYLCASSLEGGGETQYFGPGTRLLVL.

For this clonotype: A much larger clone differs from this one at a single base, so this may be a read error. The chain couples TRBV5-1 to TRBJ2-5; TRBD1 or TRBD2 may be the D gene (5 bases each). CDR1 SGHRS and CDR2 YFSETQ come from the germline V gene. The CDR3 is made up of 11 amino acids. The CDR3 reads CTSRTGAAQYF. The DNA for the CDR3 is TGCACCAGCAGGACCGGGGCGGCCCAGTACTTC.

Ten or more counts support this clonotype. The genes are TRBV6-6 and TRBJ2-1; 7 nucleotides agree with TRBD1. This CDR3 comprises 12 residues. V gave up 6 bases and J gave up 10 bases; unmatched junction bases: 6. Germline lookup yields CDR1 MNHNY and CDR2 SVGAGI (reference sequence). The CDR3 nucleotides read TGTGCCAGCAGCCGGACAGGCAAAGAGCAGTTCTTC. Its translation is CASSRTGKEQFF.